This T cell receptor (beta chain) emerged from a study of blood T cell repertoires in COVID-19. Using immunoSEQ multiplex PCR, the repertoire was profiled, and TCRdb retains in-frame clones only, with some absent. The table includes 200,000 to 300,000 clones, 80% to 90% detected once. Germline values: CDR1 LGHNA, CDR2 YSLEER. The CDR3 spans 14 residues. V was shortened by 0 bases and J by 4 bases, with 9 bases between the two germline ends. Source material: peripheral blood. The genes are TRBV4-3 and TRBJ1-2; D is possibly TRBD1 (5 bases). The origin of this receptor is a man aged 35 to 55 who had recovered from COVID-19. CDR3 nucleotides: TGCGCCAGCAGCCAAGATAGGGGAACCTATGGCTACACCTTC. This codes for CASSQDRGTYGYTF.